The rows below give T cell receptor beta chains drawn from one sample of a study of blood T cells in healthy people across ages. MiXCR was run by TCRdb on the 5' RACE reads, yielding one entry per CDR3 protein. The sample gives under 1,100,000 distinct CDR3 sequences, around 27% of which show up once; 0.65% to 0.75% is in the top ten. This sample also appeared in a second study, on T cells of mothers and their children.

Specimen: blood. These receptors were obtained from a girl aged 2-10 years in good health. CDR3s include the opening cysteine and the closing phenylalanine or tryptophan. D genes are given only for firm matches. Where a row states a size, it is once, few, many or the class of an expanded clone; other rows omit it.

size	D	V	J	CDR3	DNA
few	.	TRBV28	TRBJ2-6	CASSFSGAAGANVLTF	TGTGCCAGCAGTTTTTCAGGAGCTGCGGGGGCCAACGTCCTGACTTTC
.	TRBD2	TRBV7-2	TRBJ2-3	CASGLGPSGGTDTQYF	TGTGCCAGCGGCCTGGGTCCTAGCGGGGGCACAGATACGCAGTATTTT
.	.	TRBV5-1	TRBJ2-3	CASSLIWGGDTQYF	TGCGCCAGCAGCTTGATCTGGGGAGGAGATACGCAGTATTTT
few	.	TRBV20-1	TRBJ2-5	CSATGVTETQYF	TGCAGTGCCACGGGGGTCACAGAGACCCAGTACTTC
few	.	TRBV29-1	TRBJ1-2	CSVGGEEVYGYTF	TGCAGCGTTGGGGGGGAAGAGGTCTATGGCTACACCTTC
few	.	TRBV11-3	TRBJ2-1	CASSLVGVVNEQFF	TGTGCCAGCAGCTTAGTAGGGGTCGTGAATGAGCAGTTCTTC
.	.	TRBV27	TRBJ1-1	CARQKGWENTEAFF	TGTGCCCGTCAAAAGGGATGGGAGAACACTGAAGCTTTCTTT
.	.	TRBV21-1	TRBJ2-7	CAIGTAASYEQYF	TGTGCCATTGGGACAGCCGCCTCCTACGAGCAGTACTTC
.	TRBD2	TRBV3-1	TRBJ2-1	CASSLAGGVGNNEQFF	TGTGCCAGCAGCCTAGCGGGGGGCGTAGGAAACAATGAGCAGTTCTTC
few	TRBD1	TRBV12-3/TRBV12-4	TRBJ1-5	CASSRQGSQPQHF	TGTGCCAGCAGTCGACAGGGTAGTCAGCCCCAGCATTTT
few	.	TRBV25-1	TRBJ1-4	CASSGDRGEGEKLFF	TGTGCCAGCAGTGGGGACCGGGGAGAAGGCGAAAAACTGTTTTTT
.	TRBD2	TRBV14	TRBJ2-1	CASSQTSGGPYKQFF	TGTGCCAGCAGCCAGACTAGCGGGGGACCGTACAAGCAGTTCTTC